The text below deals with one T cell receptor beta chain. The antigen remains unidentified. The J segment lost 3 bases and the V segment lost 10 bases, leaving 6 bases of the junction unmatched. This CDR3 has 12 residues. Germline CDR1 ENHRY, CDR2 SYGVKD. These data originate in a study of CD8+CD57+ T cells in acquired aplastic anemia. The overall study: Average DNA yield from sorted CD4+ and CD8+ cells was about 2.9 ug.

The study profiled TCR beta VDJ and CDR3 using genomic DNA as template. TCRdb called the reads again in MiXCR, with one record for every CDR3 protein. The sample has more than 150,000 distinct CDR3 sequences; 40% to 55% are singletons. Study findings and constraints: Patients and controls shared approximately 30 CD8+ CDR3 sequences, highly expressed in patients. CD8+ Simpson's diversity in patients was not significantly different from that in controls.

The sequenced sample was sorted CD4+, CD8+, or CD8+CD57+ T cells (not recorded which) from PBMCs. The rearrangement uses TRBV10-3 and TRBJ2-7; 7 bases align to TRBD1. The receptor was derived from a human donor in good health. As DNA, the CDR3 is TGTGCCAGCAGGACAGGCCACTACGAGCAGTACTTC. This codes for CASRTGHYEQYF.